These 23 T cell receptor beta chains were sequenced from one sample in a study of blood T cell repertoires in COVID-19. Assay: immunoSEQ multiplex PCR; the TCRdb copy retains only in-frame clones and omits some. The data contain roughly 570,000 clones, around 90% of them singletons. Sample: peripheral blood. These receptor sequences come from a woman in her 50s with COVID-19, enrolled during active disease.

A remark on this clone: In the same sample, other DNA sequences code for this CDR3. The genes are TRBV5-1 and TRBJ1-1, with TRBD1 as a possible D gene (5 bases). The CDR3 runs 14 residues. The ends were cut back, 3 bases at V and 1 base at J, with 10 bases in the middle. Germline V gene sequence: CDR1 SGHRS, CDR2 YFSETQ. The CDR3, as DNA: TGCGCCAGCAGCTCTACCGGGGGGAACACTGAAGCTTTCTTT. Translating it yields CASSSTGGNTEAFF. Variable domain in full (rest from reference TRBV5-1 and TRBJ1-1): KAGVTQTPRYLIKTRGQQVTLSCSPISGHRSVSWYQQTPGQGLQFLFEYFSETQRNKGNFPGRFSGRQFSNSRSEMNVSTLELGDSALYLCASSSTGGNTEAFFGQGTRLTVV.

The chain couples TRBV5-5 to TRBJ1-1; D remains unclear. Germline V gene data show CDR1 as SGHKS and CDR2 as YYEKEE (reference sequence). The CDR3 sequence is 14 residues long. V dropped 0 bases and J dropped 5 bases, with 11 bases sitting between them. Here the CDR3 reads CASSLDSTRTEAFF. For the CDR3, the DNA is TGTGCCAGCAGCTTGGACAGTACGAGAACTGAAGCTTTCTTT.

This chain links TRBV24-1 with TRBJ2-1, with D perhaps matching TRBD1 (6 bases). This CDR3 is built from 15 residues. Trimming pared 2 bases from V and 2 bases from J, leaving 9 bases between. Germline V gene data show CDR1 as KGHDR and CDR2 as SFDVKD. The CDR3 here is CATSDYRAPYNEQFF. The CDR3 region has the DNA TGTGCCACCAGTGATTACAGGGCCCCCTACAATGAGCAGTTCTTC.

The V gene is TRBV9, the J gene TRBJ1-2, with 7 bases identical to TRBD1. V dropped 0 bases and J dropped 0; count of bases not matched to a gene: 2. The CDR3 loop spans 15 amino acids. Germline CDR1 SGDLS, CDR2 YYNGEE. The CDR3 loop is CASSVAGQANYGYTF. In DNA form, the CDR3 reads TGTGCCAGCAGCGTAGCTGGACAGGCTAACTATGGCTACACCTTC.

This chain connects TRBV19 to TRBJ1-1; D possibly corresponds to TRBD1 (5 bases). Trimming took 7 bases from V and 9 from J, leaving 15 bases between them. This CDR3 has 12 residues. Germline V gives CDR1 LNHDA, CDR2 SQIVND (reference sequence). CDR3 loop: CASMEGFRKAFF. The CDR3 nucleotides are TGTGCCAGTATGGAGGGGTTCCGAAAAGCTTTCTTT.

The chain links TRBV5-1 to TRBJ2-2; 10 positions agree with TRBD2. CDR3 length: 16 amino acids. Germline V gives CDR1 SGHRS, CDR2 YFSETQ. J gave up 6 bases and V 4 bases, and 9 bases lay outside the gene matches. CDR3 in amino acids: CASSPLAGESSGELFF. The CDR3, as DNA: TGCGCCAGCAGCCCTCTAGCGGGGGAGTCCTCCGGGGAGCTGTTTTTT.

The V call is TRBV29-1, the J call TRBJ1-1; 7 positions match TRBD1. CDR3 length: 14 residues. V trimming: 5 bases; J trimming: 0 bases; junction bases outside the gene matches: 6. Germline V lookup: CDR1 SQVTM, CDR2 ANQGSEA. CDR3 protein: CSVTRGRLNTEAFF. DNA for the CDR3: TGCAGCGTTACCAGGGGGAGGTTGAACACTGAAGCTTTCTTT.

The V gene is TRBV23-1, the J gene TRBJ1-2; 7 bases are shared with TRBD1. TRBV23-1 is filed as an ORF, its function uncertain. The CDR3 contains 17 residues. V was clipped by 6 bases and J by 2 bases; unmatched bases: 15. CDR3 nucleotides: TGCGCCAGCAGCCCAAACGATGTCGACAGGGCAAACTATGGCTACACCTTC. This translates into CASSPNDVDRANYGYTF.

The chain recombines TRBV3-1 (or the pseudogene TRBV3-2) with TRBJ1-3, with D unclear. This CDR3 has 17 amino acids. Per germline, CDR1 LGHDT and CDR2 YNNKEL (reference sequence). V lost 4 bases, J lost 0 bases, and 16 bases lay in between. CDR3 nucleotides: TGTGCCAGCAGCCCAAGGGCAGGAGGGCGCTCTGGAAACACCATATATTTT. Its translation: CASSPRAGGRSGNTIYF.

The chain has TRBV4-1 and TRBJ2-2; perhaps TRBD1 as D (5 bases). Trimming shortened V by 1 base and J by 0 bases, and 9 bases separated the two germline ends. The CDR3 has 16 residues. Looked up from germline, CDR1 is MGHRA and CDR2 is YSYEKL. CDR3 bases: TGCGCCAGCAGCCAAGCAGGGTTCGCGAACACCGGGGAGCTGTTTTTT. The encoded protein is CASSQAGFANTGELFF.

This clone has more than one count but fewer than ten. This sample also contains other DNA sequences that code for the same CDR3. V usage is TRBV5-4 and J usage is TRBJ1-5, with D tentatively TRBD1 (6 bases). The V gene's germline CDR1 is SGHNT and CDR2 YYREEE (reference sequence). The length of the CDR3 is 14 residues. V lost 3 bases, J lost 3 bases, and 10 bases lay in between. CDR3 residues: CASSYDRSNQPQHF. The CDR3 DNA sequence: TGTGCCAGCAGCTACGACAGGTCCAATCAGCCCCAGCATTTT.

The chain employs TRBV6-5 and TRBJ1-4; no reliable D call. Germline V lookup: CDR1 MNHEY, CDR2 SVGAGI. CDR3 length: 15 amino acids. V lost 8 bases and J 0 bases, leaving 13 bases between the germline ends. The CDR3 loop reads CASGQVVATNEKLFF. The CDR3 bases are TGTGCCAGCGGCCAGGTGGTTGCAACTAATGAAAAACTGTTTTTT.

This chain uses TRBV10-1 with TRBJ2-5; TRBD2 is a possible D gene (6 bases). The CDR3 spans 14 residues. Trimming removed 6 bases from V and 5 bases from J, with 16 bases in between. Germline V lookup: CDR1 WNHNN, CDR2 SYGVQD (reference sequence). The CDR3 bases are TGCGCCAGCAGGGGGGGAGTCAAAGGGGAGACCCAGTACTTC. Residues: CASRGGVKGETQYF.

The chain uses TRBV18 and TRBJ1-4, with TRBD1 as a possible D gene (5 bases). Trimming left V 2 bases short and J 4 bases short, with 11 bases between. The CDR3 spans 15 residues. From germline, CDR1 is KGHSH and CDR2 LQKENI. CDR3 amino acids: CASSPSGGVNEKLFF. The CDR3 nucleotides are TGTGCCAGCTCACCATCCGGAGGGGTTAATGAAAAACTGTTTTTT. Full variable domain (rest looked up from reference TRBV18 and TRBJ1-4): NAGVMQNPRHLVRRRGQEARLRCSPMKGHSHVYWYRQLPEEGLKFMVYLQKENIIDESGMPKERFSAEFPKEGPSILRIQQVVRGDSAAYFCASSPSGGVNEKLFFGSGTQLSVL.

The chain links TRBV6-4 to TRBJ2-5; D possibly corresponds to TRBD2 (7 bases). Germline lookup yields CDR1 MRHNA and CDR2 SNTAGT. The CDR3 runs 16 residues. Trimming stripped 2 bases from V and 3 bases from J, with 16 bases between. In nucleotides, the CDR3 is TGTGCCAGCAGTGACCCCGGAGGGGAGGGGGAAGAGACCCAGTACTTC. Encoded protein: CASSDPGGEGEETQYF.

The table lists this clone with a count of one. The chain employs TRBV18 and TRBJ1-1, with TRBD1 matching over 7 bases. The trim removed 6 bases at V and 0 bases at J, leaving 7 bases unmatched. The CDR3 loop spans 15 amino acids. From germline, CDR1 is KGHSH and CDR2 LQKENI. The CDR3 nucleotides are TGTGCCAGCTCTCTCGGACAGGCCCTGAACACTGAAGCTTTCTTT. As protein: CASSLGQALNTEAFF.

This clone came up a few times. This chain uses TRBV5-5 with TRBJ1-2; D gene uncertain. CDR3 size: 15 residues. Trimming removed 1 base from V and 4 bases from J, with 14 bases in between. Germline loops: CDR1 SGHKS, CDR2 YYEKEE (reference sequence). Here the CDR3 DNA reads TGTGCCAGCAGCTTGTGGCAGCTAGATTCCTATGGCTACACCTTC. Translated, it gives CASSLWQLDSYGYTF.

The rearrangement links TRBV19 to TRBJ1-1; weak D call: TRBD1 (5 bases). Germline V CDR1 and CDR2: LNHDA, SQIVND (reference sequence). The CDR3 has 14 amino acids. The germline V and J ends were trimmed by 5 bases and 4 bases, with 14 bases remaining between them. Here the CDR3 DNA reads TGTGCCAGTAGTCCCCGCAGGGTCGGCACTGAAGCTTTCTTT. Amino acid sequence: CASSPRRVGTEAFF.

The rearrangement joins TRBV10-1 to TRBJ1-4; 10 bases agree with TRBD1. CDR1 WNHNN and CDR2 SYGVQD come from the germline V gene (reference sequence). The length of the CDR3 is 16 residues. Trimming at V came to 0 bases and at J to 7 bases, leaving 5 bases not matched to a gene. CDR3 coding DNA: TGCGCCAGCAGTGAGTCGGGACAGGGGTTCGGTGAAAAACTGTTTTTT. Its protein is CASSESGQGFGEKLFF.

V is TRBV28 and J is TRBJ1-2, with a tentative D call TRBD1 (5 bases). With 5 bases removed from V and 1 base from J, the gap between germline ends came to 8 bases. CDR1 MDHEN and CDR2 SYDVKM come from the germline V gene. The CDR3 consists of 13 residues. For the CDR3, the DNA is TGTGCCAGCAGTCCGACAGATAACTATGGCTACACCTTC. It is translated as CASSPTDNYGYTF.

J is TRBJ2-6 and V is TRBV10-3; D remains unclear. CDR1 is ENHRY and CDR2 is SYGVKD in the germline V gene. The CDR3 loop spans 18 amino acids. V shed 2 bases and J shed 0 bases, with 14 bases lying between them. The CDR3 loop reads CAISENTNPDSGANVLTF. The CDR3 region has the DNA TGTGCCATCAGTGAGAACACCAACCCTGACTCTGGGGCCAACGTCCTGACTTTC.

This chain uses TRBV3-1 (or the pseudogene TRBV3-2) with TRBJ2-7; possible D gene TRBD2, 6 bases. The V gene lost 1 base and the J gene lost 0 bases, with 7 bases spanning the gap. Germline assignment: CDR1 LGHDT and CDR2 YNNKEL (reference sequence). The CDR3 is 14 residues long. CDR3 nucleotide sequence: TGTGCCAGCAGCCAAGTGCGGGACTCCTACGAGCAGTACTTC. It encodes CASSQVRDSYEQYF.

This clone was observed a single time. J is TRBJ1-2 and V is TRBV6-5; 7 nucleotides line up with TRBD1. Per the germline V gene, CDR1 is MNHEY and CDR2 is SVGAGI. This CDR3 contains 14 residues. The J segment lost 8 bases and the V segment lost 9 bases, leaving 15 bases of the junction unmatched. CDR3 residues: CASVARDRARGYTF. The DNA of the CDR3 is TGTGCCAGTGTGGCCCGGGACAGAGCGAGGGGCTACACCTTC.